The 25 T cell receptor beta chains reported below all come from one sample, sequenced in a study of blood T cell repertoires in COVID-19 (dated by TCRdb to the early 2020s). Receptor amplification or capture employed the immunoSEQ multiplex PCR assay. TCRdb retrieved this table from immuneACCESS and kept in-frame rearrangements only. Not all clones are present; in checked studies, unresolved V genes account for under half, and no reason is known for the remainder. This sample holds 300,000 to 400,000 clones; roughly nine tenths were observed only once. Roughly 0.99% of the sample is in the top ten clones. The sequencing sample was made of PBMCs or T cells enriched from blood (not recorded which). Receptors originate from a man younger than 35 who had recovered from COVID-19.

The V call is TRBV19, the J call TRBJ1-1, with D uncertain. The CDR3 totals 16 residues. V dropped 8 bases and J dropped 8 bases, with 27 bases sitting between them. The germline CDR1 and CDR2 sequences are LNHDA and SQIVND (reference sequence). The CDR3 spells CASLTSGGSSRGEAFF. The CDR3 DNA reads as TGTGCCAGTCTAACATCAGGTGGGAGCTCCCGAGGGGAAGCTTTCTTT.

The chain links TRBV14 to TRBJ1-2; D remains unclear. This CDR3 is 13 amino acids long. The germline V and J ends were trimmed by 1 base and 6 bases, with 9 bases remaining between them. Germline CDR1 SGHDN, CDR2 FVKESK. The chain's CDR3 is CASSQGAADGYTF. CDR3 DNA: TGTGCCAGCAGCCAAGGTGCAGCGGATGGCTACACCTTC.

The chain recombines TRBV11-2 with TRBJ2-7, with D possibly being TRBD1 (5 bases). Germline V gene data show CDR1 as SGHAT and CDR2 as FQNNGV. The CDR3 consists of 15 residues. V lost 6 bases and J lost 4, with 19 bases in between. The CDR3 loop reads CASSLNYLGPYEQYF. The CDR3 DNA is TGTGCCAGCAGTTTGAATTACCTGGGGCCTTACGAGCAGTACTTC.

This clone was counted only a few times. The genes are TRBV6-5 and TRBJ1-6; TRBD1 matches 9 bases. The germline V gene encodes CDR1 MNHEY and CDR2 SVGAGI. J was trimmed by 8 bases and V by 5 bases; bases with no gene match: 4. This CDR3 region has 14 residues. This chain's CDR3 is CASSPGQGHSPLHF. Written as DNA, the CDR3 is TGTGCCAGCAGTCCGGGACAGGGACATTCACCCCTCCACTTT.

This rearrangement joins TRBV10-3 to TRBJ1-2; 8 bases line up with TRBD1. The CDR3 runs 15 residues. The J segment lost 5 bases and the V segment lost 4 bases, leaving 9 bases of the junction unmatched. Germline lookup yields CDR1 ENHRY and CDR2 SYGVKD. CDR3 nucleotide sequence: TGTGCCATCAGTGGGACAGGGAATAGGGAATATGGCTACACCTTC. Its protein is CAISGTGNREYGYTF.

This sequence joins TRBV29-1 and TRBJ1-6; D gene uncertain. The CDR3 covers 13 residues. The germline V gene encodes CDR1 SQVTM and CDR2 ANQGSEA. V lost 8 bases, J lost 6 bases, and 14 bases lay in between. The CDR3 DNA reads TGCAGCTGGGGAGACTCCCGTAATTCACCCCTCCACTTT. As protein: CSWGDSRNSPLHF. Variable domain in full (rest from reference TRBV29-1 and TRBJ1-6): SAVISQKPSRDICQRGTSLTIQCQVDSQVTMMFWYRQQPGQSLTLIATANQGSEATYESGFVIDKFPISRPNLTFSTLTVSNMSPEDSSIYLCSWGDSRNSPLHFGNGTRLTVT.

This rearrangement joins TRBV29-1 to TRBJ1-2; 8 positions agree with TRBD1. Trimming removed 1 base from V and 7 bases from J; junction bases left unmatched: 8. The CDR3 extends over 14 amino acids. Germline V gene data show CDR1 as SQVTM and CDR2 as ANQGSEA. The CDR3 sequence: CSVEGVRGPGGYTF. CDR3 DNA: TGCAGCGTTGAAGGGGTCAGGGGGCCGGGTGGCTACACCTTC.

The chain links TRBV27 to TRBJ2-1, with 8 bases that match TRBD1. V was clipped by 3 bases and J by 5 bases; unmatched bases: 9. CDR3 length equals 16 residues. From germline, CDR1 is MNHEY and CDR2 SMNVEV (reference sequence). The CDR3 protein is CASSLTDRVKNNEQFF. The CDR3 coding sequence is TGTGCCAGCAGTTTGACGGACAGGGTCAAGAACAATGAGCAGTTCTTC.

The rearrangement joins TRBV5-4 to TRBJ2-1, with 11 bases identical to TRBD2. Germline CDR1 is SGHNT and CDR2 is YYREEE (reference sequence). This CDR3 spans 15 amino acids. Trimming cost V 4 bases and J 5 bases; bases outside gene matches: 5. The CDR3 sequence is CASSPGTSGNNEQFF. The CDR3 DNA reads TGTGCCAGCAGCCCCGGGACTAGCGGCAACAATGAGCAGTTCTTC.

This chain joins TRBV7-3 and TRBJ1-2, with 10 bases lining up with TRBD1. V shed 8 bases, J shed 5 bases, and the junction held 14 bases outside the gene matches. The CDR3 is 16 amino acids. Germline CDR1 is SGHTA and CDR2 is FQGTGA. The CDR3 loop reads CASGRGQGSSTYGYTF. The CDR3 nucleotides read TGTGCCAGCGGAAGGGGACAGGGGTCTTCCACATATGGCTACACCTTC.

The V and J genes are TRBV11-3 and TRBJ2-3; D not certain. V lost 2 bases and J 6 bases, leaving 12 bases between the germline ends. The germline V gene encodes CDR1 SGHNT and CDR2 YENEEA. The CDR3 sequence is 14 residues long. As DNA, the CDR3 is TGTGCCAGCAGCTTAACCGGTATTGCGGATACGCAGTATTTT. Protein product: CASSLTGIADTQYF.

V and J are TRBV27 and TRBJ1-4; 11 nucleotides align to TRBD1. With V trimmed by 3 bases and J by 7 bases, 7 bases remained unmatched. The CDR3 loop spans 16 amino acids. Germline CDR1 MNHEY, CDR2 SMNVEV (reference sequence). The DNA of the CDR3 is TGTGCCAGCAGTTTCTACCGGACAGGGGGCGGTGAAAAACTGTTTTTT. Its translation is CASSFYRTGGGEKLFF.

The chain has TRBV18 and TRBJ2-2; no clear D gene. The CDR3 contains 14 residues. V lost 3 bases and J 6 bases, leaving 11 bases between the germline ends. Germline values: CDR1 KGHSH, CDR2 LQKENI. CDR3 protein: CASSPSRPAGELFF. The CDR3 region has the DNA TGTGCCAGCTCACCTTCCAGGCCCGCCGGGGAGCTGTTTTTT.

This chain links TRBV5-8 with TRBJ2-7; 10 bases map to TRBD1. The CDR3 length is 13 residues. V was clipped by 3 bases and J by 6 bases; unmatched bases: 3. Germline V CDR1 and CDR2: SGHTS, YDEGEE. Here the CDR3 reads CASSYRDRGEQYF. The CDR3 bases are TGTGCCAGCAGCTACCGGGACAGGGGCGAGCAGTACTTC.

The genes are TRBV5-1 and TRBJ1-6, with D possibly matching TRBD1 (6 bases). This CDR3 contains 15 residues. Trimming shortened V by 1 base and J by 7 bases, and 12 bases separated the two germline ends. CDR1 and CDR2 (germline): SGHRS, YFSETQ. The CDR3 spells CASSLSAGVNSPLHF. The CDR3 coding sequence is TGCGCCAGCAGCTTGTCAGCAGGGGTCAATTCACCCCTCCACTTT.

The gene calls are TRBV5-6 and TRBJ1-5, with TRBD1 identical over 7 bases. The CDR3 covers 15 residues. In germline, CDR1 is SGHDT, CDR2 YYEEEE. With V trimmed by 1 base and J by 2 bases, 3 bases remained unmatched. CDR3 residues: CASSLRTGRNQPQHF. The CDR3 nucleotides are TGTGCCAGCAGCTTGAGGACAGGCCGCAATCAGCCCCAGCATTTT.

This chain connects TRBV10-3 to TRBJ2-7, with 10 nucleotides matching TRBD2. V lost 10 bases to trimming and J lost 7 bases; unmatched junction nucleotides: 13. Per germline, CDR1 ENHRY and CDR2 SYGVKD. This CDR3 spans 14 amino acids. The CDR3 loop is CASRTSGLLGEQYF. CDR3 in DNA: TGTGCCAGCCGGACTAGCGGCCTCTTGGGGGAGCAGTACTTC.

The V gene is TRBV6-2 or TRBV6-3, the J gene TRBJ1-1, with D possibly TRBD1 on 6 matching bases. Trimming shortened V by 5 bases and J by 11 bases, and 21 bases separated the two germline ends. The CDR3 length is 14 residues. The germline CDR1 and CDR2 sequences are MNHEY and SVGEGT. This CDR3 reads CASSTPRQDSRAFF. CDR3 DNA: TGTGCCAGCAGTACCCCCCGACAGGACTCCCGGGCTTTCTTT.

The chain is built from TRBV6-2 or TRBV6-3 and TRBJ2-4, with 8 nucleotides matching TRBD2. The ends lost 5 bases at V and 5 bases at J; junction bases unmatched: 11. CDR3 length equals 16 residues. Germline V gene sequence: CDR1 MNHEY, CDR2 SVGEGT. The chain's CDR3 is CASSTTSRGAQNIQYF. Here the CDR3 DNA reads TGTGCCAGCAGTACCACTTCGCGGGGGGCTCAAAACATTCAGTACTTC.

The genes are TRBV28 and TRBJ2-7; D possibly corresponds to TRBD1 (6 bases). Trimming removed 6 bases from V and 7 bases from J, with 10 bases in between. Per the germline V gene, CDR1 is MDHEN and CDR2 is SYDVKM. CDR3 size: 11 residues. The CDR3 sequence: CASRDGTEQYF. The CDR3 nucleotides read TGTGCCAGCAGAGACGGGACAGAGCAGTACTTC.

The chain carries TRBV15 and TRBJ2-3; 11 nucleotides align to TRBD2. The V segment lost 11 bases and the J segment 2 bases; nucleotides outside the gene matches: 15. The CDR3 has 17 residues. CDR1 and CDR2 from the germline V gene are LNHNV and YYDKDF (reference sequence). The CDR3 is CAAPKDSGGAITDTQYF. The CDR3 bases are TGTGCCGCGCCGAAAGATAGCGGGGGGGCTATCACAGATACGCAGTATTTT. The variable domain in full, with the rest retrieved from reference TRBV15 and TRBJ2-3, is DAMVIQNPRYQVTQFGKPVTLSCSQTLNHNVMYWYQQKSSQAPKLLFHYYDKDFNNEADTPDNFQSRRPNTSFCFLDIRSPGLGDTAMYLCAAPKDSGGAITDTQYFGPGTRLTVL.

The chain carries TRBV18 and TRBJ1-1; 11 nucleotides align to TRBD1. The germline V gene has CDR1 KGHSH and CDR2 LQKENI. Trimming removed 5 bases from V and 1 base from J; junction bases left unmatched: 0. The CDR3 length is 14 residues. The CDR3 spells CASSGQGANTEAFF. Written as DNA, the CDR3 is TGTGCCAGCTCAGGACAGGGGGCGAACACTGAAGCTTTCTTT.

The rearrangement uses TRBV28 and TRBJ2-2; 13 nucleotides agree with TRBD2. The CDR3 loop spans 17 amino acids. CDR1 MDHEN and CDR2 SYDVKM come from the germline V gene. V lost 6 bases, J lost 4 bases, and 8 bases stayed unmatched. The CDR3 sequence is CASSVQGLAGPTGELFF. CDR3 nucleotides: TGTGCCAGCAGCGTACAGGGACTAGCGGGACCCACCGGGGAGCTGTTTTTT.

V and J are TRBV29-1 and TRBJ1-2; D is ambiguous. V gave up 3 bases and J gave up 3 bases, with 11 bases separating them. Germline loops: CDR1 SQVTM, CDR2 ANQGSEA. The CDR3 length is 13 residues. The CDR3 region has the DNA TGCAGCGTTGACCCCCTGCGGGACTATGGCTACACCTTC. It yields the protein CSVDPLRDYGYTF.

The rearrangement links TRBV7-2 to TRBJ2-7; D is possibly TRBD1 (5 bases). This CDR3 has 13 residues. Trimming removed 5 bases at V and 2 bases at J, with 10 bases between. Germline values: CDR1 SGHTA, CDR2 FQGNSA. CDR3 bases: TGTGCCAGCAGCGCTGTGGGGCCCTACGAGCAGTACTTC. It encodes CASSAVGPYEQYF.